These 26 T cell receptor beta chains originate from one sample sequenced in a study of response to subunit inactivated influenza vaccine. Via MiXCR, TCRdb re-called the RT-PCR reads, giving one row per CDR3 protein. The data hold under 200,000 distinct CDR3 sequences, with about 11% observed a single time. Sequencing used CD8+ T cells sorted from PBMCs, obtained roughly 24 months after vaccination. Receptors originate from a man aged 50-75 years who received an inactivated influenza vaccine.

This clonotype has just a few counts. The DNA for the CDR3 is TGTGCCAGCAGCCAAGGACGGGGGGGCGAGCAGTACTTC. Its translation is CASSQGRGGEQYF. The chain couples TRBV4-2 to TRBJ2-7, with 8 bases that match TRBD2. V shed 1 base and J 6 bases; nucleotides not matched to a gene: 2. The CDR3 loop spans 13 amino acids. The V gene's germline CDR1 is LGHNA and CDR2 YNFKEQ.

As to this clonotype: A much larger clonotype is one base distant, so this may be a read error. V gene TRBV28 combines with J gene TRBJ2-1, with D perhaps TRBD2 (6 bases). Germline V gene data show CDR1 as MDHEN and CDR2 as SYDVKM. This CDR3 has 15 amino acids. Trimming left V 8 bases short and J 0 bases short, with 14 bases between. The CDR3 region has the DNA TGTGCCAGCGAGGAGGGCCTGGGCTCCTACAATGAGCAGTTCTTC. Its protein is CASEEGLGSYNEQFF.

The chain uses TRBV7-6 and TRBJ2-5; no clear D. The CDR3 spans 14 residues. The V gene lost 0 bases and the J gene lost 3 bases, with 8 bases spanning the gap. Germline CDR1 SGHVS, CDR2 FNYEAQ. The CDR3 DNA is TGTGCCAGCAGCTTAGCGAGGCTAGAAGAGACCCAGTACTTC. It yields the protein CASSLARLEETQYF.

The chain combines TRBV9 with TRBJ2-1; D is possibly TRBD1 (5 bases). The germline V gene encodes CDR1 SGDLS and CDR2 YYNGEE. Trimming cost V 0 bases and J 4 bases, with 11 bases left between them. This CDR3 spans 15 amino acids. CDR3 in amino acids: CASSVAGISYNEQFF. The CDR3 DNA is TGTGCCAGCAGCGTAGCAGGGATTAGTTACAATGAGCAGTTCTTC.

This clonotype came up many times. The genes are TRBV6-2 or TRBV6-3 and TRBJ2-7, with 11 nucleotides matching TRBD1. CDR1 is MNHEY and CDR2 is SVGEGT in the germline V gene. The CDR3 loop spans 16 amino acids. The trim removed 0 bases at V and 3 bases at J, leaving 4 bases unmatched. CDR3 sequence: CASSYSPGQGDYEQYF. DNA of the CDR3: TGTGCCAGCAGTTACTCACCGGGACAGGGGGACTACGAGCAGTACTTC.

The sample holds a few counts of this clonotype. The chain combines TRBV4-2 with TRBJ2-7; 13 bases agree with TRBD2. CDR3 length: 17 residues. The germline CDR1 and CDR2 sequences are LGHNA and YNFKEQ. V lost 3 bases to trimming and J lost 3 bases; unmatched junction nucleotides: 8. The CDR3 bases are TGTGCCAGCAGCCAGAGGGACGGACTAGCGGGAGTCTACGAGCAGTACTTC. Translating gives CASSQRDGLAGVYEQYF.

This rearrangement joins TRBV6-2 or TRBV6-3 to TRBJ2-1; possible D gene TRBD2, 6 bases. V was trimmed by 2 bases and J by 5 bases, leaving 13 bases between them. Germline V lookup: CDR1 MNHEY, CDR2 SVGEGT. The CDR3 consists of 15 residues. CDR3 bases: TGTGCCAGCAGTTACGCGTCTAGCGTGAACAATGAGCAGTTCTTC. Protein sequence: CASSYASSVNNEQFF.

This clonotype came up a few times. The chain employs TRBV6-2 or TRBV6-3 and TRBJ2-1; no clear D gene. Germline lookup yields CDR1 MNHEY and CDR2 SVGEGT. There are 13 residues in the CDR3. Trimming cost V 1 base and J 7 bases, with 8 bases left between them. The CDR3 region has the DNA TGTGCCAGCAGTTACTACCTTGGGAATGAGCAGTTCTTC. Translating it yields CASSYYLGNEQFF.

This clonotype has a handful of counts. The chain carries TRBV5-1 and TRBJ1-2; D remains ambiguous. Germline V gene sequence: CDR1 SGHRS, CDR2 YFSETQ. Trimming pared 4 bases from V and 4 bases from J, leaving 17 bases between. There are 15 residues in the CDR3. CDR3 region: CASSQQARPPYGYTF. The DNA for the CDR3 is TGCGCCAGCAGCCAACAAGCCCGACCCCCCTATGGCTACACCTTC.

V usage is TRBV28 and J usage is TRBJ1-2, with 8 bases that match TRBD1. V lost 6 bases, J lost 3 bases, and 12 bases stayed unmatched. This CDR3 comprises 16 residues. Germline lookup yields CDR1 MDHEN and CDR2 SYDVKM. Here the CDR3 DNA reads TGTGCCAGCAGGCCGGACAGGGCGCCCTCCCACTATGGCTACACCTTC. Protein sequence: CASRPDRAPSHYGYTF.

This clonotype was recorded a few times. The rearrangement uses TRBV4-1 and TRBJ2-5; D may correspond to TRBD1 or TRBD2 (5 bases each). The CDR3 is 18 amino acids. Trimming took 0 bases from V and 0 from J, leaving 17 bases between them. Per the germline V gene, CDR1 is MGHRA and CDR2 is YSYEKL. CDR3 sequence reads: CASSQDSSGPMYQETQYF. CDR3 sequence (DNA): TGCGCCAGCAGCCAAGATTCGTCGGGACCGATGTACCAAGAGACCCAGTACTTC.

A few counts support this clonotype. This chain joins TRBV14 and TRBJ1-4, with D uncertain. Germline V CDR1 and CDR2: SGHDN, FVKESK. The CDR3 consists of 15 residues. V was shortened by 4 bases and J by 0 bases, with 9 bases between the two germline ends. CDR3 loop: CASSRRGATNEKLFF. In DNA form, the CDR3 reads TGTGCCAGCAGCCGACGTGGGGCAACTAATGAAAAACTGTTTTTT.

This clonotype occurred many times. The V gene is TRBV9, the J gene TRBJ2-1, with 9 bases that match TRBD2. This CDR3 has 16 residues. Per the germline V gene, CDR1 is SGDLS and CDR2 is YYNGEE. V dropped 0 bases and J dropped 2; count of bases not matched to a gene: 3. CDR3 sequence (DNA): TGTGCCAGCAGCGTAGGTAGCGGGAGTGCCTACAATGAGCAGTTCTTC. Amino acids: CASSVGSGSAYNEQFF.

The CDR3 loop is CASTLSGTGITDTQYF. Here the CDR3 DNA reads TGTGCCAGCACCCTATCCGGGACGGGAATCACAGATACGCAGTATTTT. J is TRBJ2-3 and V is TRBV6-1; D may be TRBD1 or TRBD2 (5 bases each). The CDR3 sequence is 16 residues long. From germline, CDR1 is MNHNS and CDR2 SASEGT. V was pared by 7 bases and J by 2 bases, with 19 bases between.

The V call is TRBV11-2, the J call TRBJ2-7, with D maybe TRBD1 (8 bases). The CDR3 is made up of 12 amino acids. Trimming cost V 4 bases and J 7 bases, with 11 bases left between them. Germline assignment: CDR1 SGHAT and CDR2 FQNNGV. CDR3 in DNA: TGTGCCAGCAGCTCACAGGGGGGGGAGCAGTACTTC. Translated, it gives CASSSQGGEQYF.

The V gene is TRBV20-1, the J gene TRBJ2-3; no reliable D call. The CDR3 is 13 amino acids. Germline CDR1 is DFQATT and CDR2 is SNEGSKA (reference sequence). V was cut by 4 bases and J by 2 bases, with 10 bases left in between. CDR3 sequence: CSAIRPDTDTQYF. For the CDR3, the DNA is TGCAGTGCTATAAGGCCTGACACAGATACGCAGTATTTT.

This clonotype was observed a few times. The genes are TRBV29-1 and TRBJ2-7, with 8 bases lining up with TRBD1. The junction had 7 bases not matched to a gene; V was cut back by 6 bases and J by 0 bases. The CDR3 has 14 residues. Germline V gives CDR1 SQVTM, CDR2 ANQGSEA. The CDR3 spells CSVTQGANSYEQYF. The CDR3 DNA follows: TGCAGCGTGACCCAGGGGGCCAACTCCTACGAGCAGTACTTC.

This clonotype was recorded a few times. This sequence joins TRBV29-1 and TRBJ2-7, with D unclear. The CDR3 length is 11 residues. Between the trimmed V and J ends, which lost 3 bases and 3 bases, there was a span of 6 bases. Germline V lookup: CDR1 SQVTM, CDR2 ANQGSEA. The CDR3 region is CSVESSYEQYF. The DNA for the CDR3 is TGCAGCGTTGAGTCCAGCTACGAGCAGTACTTC.

The chain couples TRBV4-3 to TRBJ2-3; TRBD2 agrees at 7 bases. CDR3 size: 18 residues. V shed 0 bases, J shed 0 bases, and the junction held 9 bases outside the gene matches. The germline CDR1 and CDR2 sequences are LGHNA and YSLEER. The CDR3 DNA reads TGCGCCAGCAGCCAAGATTCTTCGGCTAGCGGAAGCACAGATACGCAGTATTTT. Translated, it gives CASSQDSSASGSTDTQYF.

This clonotype was picked up a small number of times. The chain joins TRBV7-6 to TRBJ2-7, with 12 bases lining up with TRBD2. The length of the CDR3 is 16 residues. CDR1 is SGHVS, CDR2 FNYEAQ, per germline. V lost 5 bases, J lost 1 base, and 6 bases stayed unmatched. The CDR3 loop reads CASSPLAGGHSYEQYF. The CDR3 bases are TGTGCCAGCAGCCCACTAGCGGGGGGCCATTCCTACGAGCAGTACTTC. Drawing the rest from reference TRBV7-6 and TRBJ2-7, the complete variable domain is GAGVSQSPRYKVTKRGQDVALRCDPISGHVSLYWYRQALGQGPEFLTYFNYEAQQDKSGLPNDRFSAERPEGSISTLTIQRTEQRDSAMYRCASSPLAGGHSYEQYFGPGTRLTVT.

The gene calls are TRBV6-2 or TRBV6-3 and TRBJ2-5, with 14 bases that match TRBD2. CDR1 is MNHEY, CDR2 SVGEGT, per germline. V shed 5 bases, J shed 1 base, and the junction held 3 bases outside the gene matches. This CDR3 is 16 amino acids long. This CDR3 reads CASSATSGRAQETQYF. CDR3 sequence (DNA): TGTGCCAGCAGTGCGACTAGCGGGAGGGCCCAAGAGACCCAGTACTTC.

The V and J genes are TRBV6-1 and TRBJ2-1, with TRBD2 matching 7 bases. V was clipped by 3 bases and J by 10 bases; unmatched bases: 12. The CDR3 contains 15 residues. Germline assignment: CDR1 MNHNS and CDR2 SASEGT. CDR3 nucleotides: TGTGCCAGCAGTGACCGGGGGATAAGCGGGAAGGAGCAGTTCTTC. Protein sequence: CASSDRGISGKEQFF.

The chain employs TRBV28 and TRBJ2-3; 9 bases fit TRBD1. CDR1 and CDR2 (germline): MDHEN, SYDVKM. The V segment lost 5 bases and the J segment 6 bases; nucleotides outside the gene matches: 12. The CDR3 runs to 16 residues. For the CDR3, the DNA is TGTGCCAGCAGTGAGGACAGGGGATTTGAGTCGGATACGCAGTATTTT. It is translated as CASSEDRGFESDTQYF.

This clonotype was counted between two and nine times. CDR3 DNA: TGTGCCAGCAGTGGGACAGGGGGCTCTAAGGAACAGCCCCAGCATTTT. Amino acid sequence: CASSGTGGSKEQPQHF. The chain combines TRBV12-3 or TRBV12-4 with TRBJ1-5; 12 positions agree with TRBD1. Trimming cost V 5 bases and J 7 bases; bases outside gene matches: 9. This CDR3 is 16 amino acids long.

The chain is built from TRBV20-1 and TRBJ2-3, with D perhaps matching TRBD2 (7 bases). V dropped 0 bases and J dropped 3 bases, with 16 bases sitting between them. This CDR3 has 16 residues. The germline gives CDR1 DFQATT, CDR2 SNEGSKA (reference sequence). The CDR3 reads CSARDLGLGGTDTQYF. The CDR3 coding sequence is TGCAGTGCTAGAGATTTAGGACTAGGGGGAACAGATACGCAGTATTTT.

This clonotype was detected ten times or more. The gene calls are TRBV27 and TRBJ2-7; D call uncertain. Trimming took 3 bases from V and 0 from J, leaving 6 bases between them. CDR1 is MNHEY, CDR2 SMNVEV, per germline (reference sequence). This CDR3 has 13 amino acids. CDR3 sequence reads: CASSFTSSYEQYF. CDR3 coding DNA: TGTGCCAGCAGTTTTACCAGCTCCTACGAGCAGTACTTC.